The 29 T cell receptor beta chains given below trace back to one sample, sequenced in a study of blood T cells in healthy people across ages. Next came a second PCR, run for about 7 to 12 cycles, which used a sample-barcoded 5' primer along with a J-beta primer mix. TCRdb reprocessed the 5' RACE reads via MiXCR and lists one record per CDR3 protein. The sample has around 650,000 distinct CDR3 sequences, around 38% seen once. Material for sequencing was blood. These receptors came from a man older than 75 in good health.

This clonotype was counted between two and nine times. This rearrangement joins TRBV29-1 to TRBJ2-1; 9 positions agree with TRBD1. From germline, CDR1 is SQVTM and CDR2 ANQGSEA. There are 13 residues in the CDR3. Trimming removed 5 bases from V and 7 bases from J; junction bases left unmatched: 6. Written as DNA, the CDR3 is TGCAGCGTTCAAGGGACAGGGTTAAATGAGCAGTTCTTC. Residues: CSVQGTGLNEQFF.

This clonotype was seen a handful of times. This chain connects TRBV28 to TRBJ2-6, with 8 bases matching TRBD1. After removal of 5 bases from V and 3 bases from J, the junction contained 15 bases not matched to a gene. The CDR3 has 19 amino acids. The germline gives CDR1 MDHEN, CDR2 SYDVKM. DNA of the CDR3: TGTGCCAGCAGTCGCATTGGGACAGGCCCCTCGGGTGGGGCCAACGTCCTGACTTTC. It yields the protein CASSRIGTGPSGGANVLTF. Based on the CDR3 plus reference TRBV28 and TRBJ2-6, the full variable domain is DVKVTQSSRYLVKRTGEKVFLECVQDMDHENMFWYRQDPGLGLRLIYFSYDVKMKEKGDIPEGYSVSREKKERFSLILESASTNQTSMYLCASSRIGTGPSGGANVLTFGAGSRLTVL.

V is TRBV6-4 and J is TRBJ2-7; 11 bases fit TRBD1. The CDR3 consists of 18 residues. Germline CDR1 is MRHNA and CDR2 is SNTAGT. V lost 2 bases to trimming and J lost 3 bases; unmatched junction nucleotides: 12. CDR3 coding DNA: TGTGCCAGCAGTGACGAAGACCGGGACAGGGGGGAGGACTACGAGCAGTACTTC. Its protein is CASSDEDRDRGEDYEQYF.

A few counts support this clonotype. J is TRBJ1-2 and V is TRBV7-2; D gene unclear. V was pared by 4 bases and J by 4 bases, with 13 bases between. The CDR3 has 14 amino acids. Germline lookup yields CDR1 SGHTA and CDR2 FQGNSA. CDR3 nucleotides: TGTGCCAGCAGCTCTCCGGGGAGTATCTATGGCTACACCTTC. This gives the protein CASSSPGSIYGYTF. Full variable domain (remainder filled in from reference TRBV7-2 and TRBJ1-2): GAGVSQSPSNKVTEKGKDVELRCDPISGHTALYWYRQSLGQGLEFLIYFQGNSAPDKSGLPSDRFSAERTGGSVSTLTIQRTQQEDSAVYLCASSSPGSIYGYTFGSGTRLTVV.

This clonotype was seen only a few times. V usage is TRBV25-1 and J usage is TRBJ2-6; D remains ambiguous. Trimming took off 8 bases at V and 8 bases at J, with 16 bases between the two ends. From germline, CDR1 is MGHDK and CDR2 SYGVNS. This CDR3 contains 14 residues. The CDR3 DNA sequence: TGTGCCAGCGGAGCCCTTGTTGGAACCAACGTCCTGACTTTC. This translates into CASGALVGTNVLTF.

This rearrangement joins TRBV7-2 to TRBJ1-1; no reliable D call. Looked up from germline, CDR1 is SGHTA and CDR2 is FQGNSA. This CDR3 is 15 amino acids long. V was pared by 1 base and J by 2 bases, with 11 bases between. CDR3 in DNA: TGTGCCAGCAGCTTAGGGTATAGGGCTAACACTGAAGCTTTCTTT. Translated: CASSLGYRANTEAFF.

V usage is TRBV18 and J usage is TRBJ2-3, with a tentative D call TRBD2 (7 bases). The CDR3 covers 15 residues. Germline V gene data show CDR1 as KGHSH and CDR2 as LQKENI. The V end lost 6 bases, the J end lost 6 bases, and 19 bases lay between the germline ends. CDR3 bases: TGTGCCAGCTCGCCGAGTCGGGGGGCCGGGGATACGCAGTATTTT. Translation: CASSPSRGAGDTQYF.

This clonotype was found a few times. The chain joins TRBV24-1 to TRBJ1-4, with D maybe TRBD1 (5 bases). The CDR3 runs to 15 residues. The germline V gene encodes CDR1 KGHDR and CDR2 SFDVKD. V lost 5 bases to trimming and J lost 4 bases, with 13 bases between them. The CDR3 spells CATSGQEGRNEKLFF. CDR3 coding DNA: TGTGCCACCAGTGGACAAGAGGGACGTAATGAAAAACTGTTTTTT.

CDR3 region: CSAIPGTVPYGYTF. CDR3 DNA: TGCAGTGCTATACCCGGGACAGTCCCTTATGGCTACACCTTC. The J gene is TRBJ1-2, the V gene TRBV20-1; 7 bases line up with TRBD1. CDR3 length: 14 residues. V gave up 4 bases and J gave up 5 bases; unmatched junction bases: 10. Germline V gene data show CDR1 as DFQATT and CDR2 as SNEGSKA (reference sequence).

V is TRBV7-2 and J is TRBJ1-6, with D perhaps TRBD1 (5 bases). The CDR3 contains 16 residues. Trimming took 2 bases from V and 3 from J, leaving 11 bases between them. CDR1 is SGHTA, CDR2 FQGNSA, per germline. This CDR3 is CASSLRTLSYNSPLHF. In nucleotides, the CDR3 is TGTGCCAGCAGCTTACGGACACTAAGCTATAATTCACCCCTCCACTTT.

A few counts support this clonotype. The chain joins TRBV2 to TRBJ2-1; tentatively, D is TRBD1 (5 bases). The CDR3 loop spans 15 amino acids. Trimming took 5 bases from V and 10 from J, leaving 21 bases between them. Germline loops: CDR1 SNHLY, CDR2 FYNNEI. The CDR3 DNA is TGTGCCAGCAGTAACACAGGTCCCGGGTTCGGAGAGCAGTTCTTC. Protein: CASSNTGPGFGEQFF.

The CDR3 spells CASSRTHEQYF. As DNA, the CDR3 is TGTGCCAGCAGTCGCACCCACGAGCAGTACTTC. The chain employs TRBV25-1 and TRBJ2-7, with no clear D. V was shortened by 5 bases and J by 5 bases, with 7 bases between the two germline ends. Germline V gene data show CDR1 as MGHDK and CDR2 as SYGVNS. The CDR3 consists of 11 residues.

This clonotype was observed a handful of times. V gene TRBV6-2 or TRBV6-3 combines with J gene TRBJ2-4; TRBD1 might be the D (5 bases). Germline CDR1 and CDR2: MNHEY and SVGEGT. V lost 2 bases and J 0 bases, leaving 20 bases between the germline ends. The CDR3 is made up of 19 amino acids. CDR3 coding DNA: TGTGCCAGCAGTTACACCGCCTCACGACAGTTACTAGCCAAAAACATTCAGTACTTC. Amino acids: CASSYTASRQLLAKNIQYF.

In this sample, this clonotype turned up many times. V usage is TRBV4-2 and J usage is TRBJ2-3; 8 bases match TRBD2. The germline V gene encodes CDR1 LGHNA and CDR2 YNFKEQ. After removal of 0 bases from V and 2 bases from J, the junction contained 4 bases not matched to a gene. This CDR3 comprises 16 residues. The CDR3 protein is CASSQDKRGYTDTQYF. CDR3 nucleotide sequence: TGTGCCAGCAGCCAAGACAAGCGGGGGTACACAGATACGCAGTATTTT.

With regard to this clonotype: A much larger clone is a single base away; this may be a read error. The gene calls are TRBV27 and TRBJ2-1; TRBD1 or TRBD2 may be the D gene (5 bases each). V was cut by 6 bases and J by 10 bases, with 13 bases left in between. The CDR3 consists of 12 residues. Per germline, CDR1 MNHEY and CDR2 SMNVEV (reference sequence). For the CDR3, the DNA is TGTGCCAGCAGCAAAGAGTGGGGGGAGCAGTTCTTC. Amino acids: CASSKEWGEQFF.

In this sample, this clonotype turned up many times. CDR3 region: CASSRWTSGSYEQYF. Here the CDR3 DNA reads TGTGCCAGCAGCCGGTGGACTAGTGGTTCCTACGAGCAGTACTTC. This rearrangement joins TRBV6-2 or TRBV6-3 to TRBJ2-7, with 7 bases identical to TRBD2. This CDR3 contains 15 residues. The germline V gene encodes CDR1 MNHEY and CDR2 SVGEGT. J lost 1 base, V lost 6 bases, and 9 bases had no gene match.

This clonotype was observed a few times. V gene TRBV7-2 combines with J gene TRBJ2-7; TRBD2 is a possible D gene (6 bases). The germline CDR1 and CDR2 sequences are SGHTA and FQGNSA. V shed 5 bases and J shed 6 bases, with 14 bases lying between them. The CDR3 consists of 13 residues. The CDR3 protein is CASSVGRGTEQYF. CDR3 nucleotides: TGTGCCAGCAGCGTAGGGCGGGGTACCGAGCAGTACTTC.

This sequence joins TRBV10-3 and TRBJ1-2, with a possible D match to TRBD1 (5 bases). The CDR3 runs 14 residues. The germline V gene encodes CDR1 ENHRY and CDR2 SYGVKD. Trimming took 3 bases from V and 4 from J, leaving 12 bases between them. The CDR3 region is CAISEGQGSYGYTF. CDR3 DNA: TGTGCCATCAGTGAAGGGCAGGGTTCCTATGGCTACACCTTC.

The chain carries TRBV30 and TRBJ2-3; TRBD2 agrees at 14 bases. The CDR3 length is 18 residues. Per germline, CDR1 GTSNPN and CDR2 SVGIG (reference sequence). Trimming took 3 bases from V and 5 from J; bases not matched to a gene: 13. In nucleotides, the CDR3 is TGTGCCTGGAGCCTCAGACTAGCGGGAGGGCCGGGGGAAGATACGCAGTATTTT. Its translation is CAWSLRLAGGPGEDTQYF.

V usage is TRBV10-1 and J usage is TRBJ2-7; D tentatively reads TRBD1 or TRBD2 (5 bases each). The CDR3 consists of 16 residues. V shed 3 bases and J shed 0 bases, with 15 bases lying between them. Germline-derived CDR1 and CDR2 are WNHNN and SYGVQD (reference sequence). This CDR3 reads CASSDEGRTSSYEQYF. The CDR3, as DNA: TGCGCCAGCAGTGATGAGGGGCGCACCTCCTCCTACGAGCAGTACTTC.

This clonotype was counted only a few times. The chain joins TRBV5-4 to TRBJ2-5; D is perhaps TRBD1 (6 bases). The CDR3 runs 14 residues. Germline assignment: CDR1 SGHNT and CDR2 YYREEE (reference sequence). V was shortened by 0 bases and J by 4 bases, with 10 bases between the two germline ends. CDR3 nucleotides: TGTGCCAGCAGCTTGGGACAGGTAACAGAGACCCAGTACTTC. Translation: CASSLGQVTETQYF.

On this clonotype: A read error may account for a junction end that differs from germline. CDR3 nucleotide sequence: TGTGCCAGCAGACAGATCGGACAGGGGAACACTGAAGTTTTCTTT. Protein sequence: CASRQIGQGNTEVFF. The chain joins TRBV12-3 or TRBV12-4 to TRBJ1-1, with 9 bases that match TRBD1. This CDR3 spans 15 amino acids.

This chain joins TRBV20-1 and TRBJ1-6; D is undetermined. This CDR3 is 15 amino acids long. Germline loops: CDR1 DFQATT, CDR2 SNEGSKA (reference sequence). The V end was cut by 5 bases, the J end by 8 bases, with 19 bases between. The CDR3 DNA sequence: TGCAGTGCTGCTCCGGGCGCCGGAGCGGATTCACCCCTCCACTTT. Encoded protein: CSAAPGAGADSPLHF.

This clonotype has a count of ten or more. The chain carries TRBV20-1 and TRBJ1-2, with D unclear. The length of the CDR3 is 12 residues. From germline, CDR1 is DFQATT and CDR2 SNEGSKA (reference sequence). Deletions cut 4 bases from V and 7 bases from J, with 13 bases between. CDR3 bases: TGCAGTGCTATAGTGTTGAAGATTGGCTACACCTTC. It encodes CSAIVLKIGYTF.

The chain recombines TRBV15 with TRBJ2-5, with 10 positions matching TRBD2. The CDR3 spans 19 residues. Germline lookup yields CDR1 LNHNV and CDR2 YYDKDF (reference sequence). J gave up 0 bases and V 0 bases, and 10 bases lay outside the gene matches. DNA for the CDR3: TGTGCCACCAGCAGAGATGGGGCTAGCGGGAGTCCCTACCAAGAGACCCAGTACTTC. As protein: CATSRDGASGSPYQETQYF.

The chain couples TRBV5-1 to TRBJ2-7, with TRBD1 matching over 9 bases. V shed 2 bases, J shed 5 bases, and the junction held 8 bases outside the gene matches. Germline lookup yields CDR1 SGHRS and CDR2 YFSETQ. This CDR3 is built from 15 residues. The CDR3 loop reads CASSLAGQGRHEQYF. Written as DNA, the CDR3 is TGCGCCAGCAGCTTAGCGGGACAGGGCCGACACGAGCAGTACTTC.

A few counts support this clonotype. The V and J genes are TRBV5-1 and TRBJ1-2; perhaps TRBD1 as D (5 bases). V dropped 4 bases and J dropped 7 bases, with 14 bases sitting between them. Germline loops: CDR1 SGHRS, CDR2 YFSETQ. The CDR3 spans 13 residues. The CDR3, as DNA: TGCGCCAGCAGCCCCGGGACTCACCCTGGCTACACCTTC. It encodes CASSPGTHPGYTF.

The CDR3 DNA is TGCGCCAGCAGCGCAGGACTAGCGGGGGGCGGTCTCCACGAGCAGTACTTC. Translated, it gives CASSAGLAGGGLHEQYF. The chain recombines TRBV5-1 with TRBJ2-7; 14 nucleotides match TRBD2. This CDR3 spans 17 amino acids. The germline V gene encodes CDR1 SGHRS and CDR2 YFSETQ. Trimming took 4 bases from V and 5 from J; bases not matched to a gene: 11.

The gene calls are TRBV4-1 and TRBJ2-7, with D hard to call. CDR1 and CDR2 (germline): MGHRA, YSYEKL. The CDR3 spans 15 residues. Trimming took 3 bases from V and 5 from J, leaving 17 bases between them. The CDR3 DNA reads TGCGCCAGCAGCCAGTTACAAGCAGTAGTGGACGAGCAGTACTTC. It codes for CASSQLQAVVDEQYF.